This TCR beta chain was profiled in a study of cytomegalovirus exposure and HLA in healthy donors. Across the study: About 180 million T cells yielded 100 million or so unique TCR beta sequences in earlier analysis.

Use of 60 Vbeta and 13 Jbeta primers characterized the PCR. Assay used: immunoSEQ multiplex PCR; TCRdb lists only in-frame clones, some missing. The table for this sample gives 130,000 or so clones. CDR3 length: 16 residues. Unmatched junction bases numbered 8, after V lost 1 base and J lost 3 bases. CDR1 is MGHRA, CDR2 YSYEKL, per germline. What was sequenced was PBMCs. The chain uses TRBV4-1 and TRBJ2-5; 7 nucleotides line up with TRBD2. This TCR was recovered from a woman aged 18-29 years in good health and CMV-seronegative. In DNA form, the CDR3 reads TGCGCCAGCAGCCAAGTGGGACTATTGCGAAAAGAGACCCAGTACTTC. The encoded protein is CASSQVGLLRKETQYF.